Shown below are 20 T cell receptor beta chains from a single sample sequenced in a study of CD8 T cells in Susac syndrome. cDNA came from around 0.54 to 1 ug RNA primed by random hexamers. TCRdb analysed the immunoSEQ multiplex PCR reads with MiXCR anew, one entry per CDR3 protein. The table lists roughly 200,000 distinct CDR3 sequences, about 94% of them singletons. The source material was CD4+ T cells from PBMCs. The receptors here all came from a human donor with Susac syndrome.

V usage is TRBV5-6 and J usage is TRBJ2-7; D not certain. Trimming took 4 bases from V and 0 from J, leaving 14 bases between them. The germline V gene encodes CDR1 SGHDT and CDR2 YYEEEE. This CDR3 comprises 15 residues. The DNA for the CDR3 is TGTGCCAGCAGCCCGCGGACCAGGTTCTCCTACGAGCAGTACTTC. Translation gives CASSPRTRFSYEQYF.

V and J are TRBV30 and TRBJ1-4, with unresolved D. Looked up from germline, CDR1 is GTSNPN and CDR2 is SVGIG (reference sequence). The CDR3 consists of 13 residues. The V end lost 0 bases, the J end lost 8 bases, and 10 bases lay between the germline ends. The chain's CDR3 is CAWSVGTGEKLFF. The CDR3 DNA reads TGTGCCTGGAGTGTAGGAACGGGGGAAAAACTGTTTTTT.

This clonotype was counted once. The CDR3 spells CASSFGRPGYTF. The CDR3 coding sequence is TGTGCCAGCAGTTTCGGCCGCCCGGGCTACACCTTC. V and J are TRBV28 and TRBJ1-2; no definite D call. Trimming removed 3 bases at V and 8 bases at J, with 10 bases between. Germline values: CDR1 MDHEN, CDR2 SYDVKM. This CDR3 is built from 12 residues.

The rearrangement uses TRBV11-2 and TRBJ2-2; 9 positions agree with TRBD2. The CDR3 consists of 16 residues. The J segment lost 7 bases and the V segment lost 7 bases, leaving 13 bases of the junction unmatched. Germline CDR1 reads SGHAT; CDR2 reads FQNNGV. CDR3 sequence: CASNLNRLADSGELFF. For the CDR3, the DNA is TGTGCCAGCAACCTTAACCGACTAGCGGATAGCGGGGAGCTGTTTTTT.

Here the CDR3 reads CASSPPSVGPGELFF. The CDR3 nucleotides read TGTGCCAGCAGCCCACCAAGCGTCGGTCCCGGGGAGCTGTTTTTT. The gene calls are TRBV12-3 or TRBV12-4 and TRBJ2-2; D is undetermined. The CDR3 covers 15 residues. Trimming removed 6 bases at V and 6 bases at J, with 17 bases between.

The chain combines TRBV19 with TRBJ2-3; D is possibly TRBD2 (5 bases). CDR1 LNHDA and CDR2 SQIVND come from the germline V gene (reference sequence). The V and J ends lost 3 bases and 5 bases respectively, with 15 bases between them. The CDR3 extends over 15 amino acids. The CDR3 protein is CASSMGAIFGDTQYF. The CDR3 bases are TGTGCCAGTAGTATGGGAGCGATCTTTGGAGATACGCAGTATTTT.

This sequence joins TRBV30 and TRBJ1-2; D remains unclear. Per germline, CDR1 GTSNPN and CDR2 SVGIG (reference sequence). The V end was cut by 3 bases, the J end by 4 bases, with 15 bases between. The CDR3 length is 14 residues. CDR3 sequence reads: CAWRLLRDFYGYTF. The CDR3 DNA reads TGTGCCTGGAGGCTACTCAGAGATTTCTATGGCTACACCTTC.

V is TRBV20-1 and J is TRBJ1-5; D is ambiguous. CDR3 length: 19 residues. Trimming pared 0 bases from V and 2 bases from J, leaving 23 bases between. The germline gives CDR1 DFQATT, CDR2 SNEGSKA (reference sequence). Here the CDR3 DNA reads TGCAGTGCTAGAGATGCCGGAGGAGGGCCCCTGAAGGGCAATCAGCCCCAGCATTTT. The encoded protein is CSARDAGGGPLKGNQPQHF.

The gene calls are TRBV6-4 and TRBJ2-2, with a tentative D call TRBD2 (5 bases). Germline assignment: CDR1 MRHNA and CDR2 SNTAGT. V lost 5 bases and J lost 6, with 13 bases in between. The length of the CDR3 is 14 residues. Written as DNA, the CDR3 is TGTGCCAGCAGTACACAGCGGTCCTCCGGGGAGCTGTTTTTT. Its protein product is CASSTQRSSGELFF.

V is TRBV9 and J is TRBJ2-2; 8 bases map to TRBD2. Germline V lookup: CDR1 SGDLS, CDR2 YYNGEE. This CDR3 comprises 19 residues. V lost 0 bases, J lost 6 bases, and 16 bases stayed unmatched. CDR3 nucleotide sequence: TGTGCCAGCAGCGTAGCTCTGGCCAGCGGGAGTTGGGGATCCGGGGAGCTGTTTTTT. Encoded protein: CASSVALASGSWGSGELFF.

The V and J genes are TRBV13 and TRBJ2-2, with 15 bases identical to TRBD2. CDR1 PRHDT and CDR2 FYEKMQ come from the germline V gene (reference sequence). CDR3 length equals 17 residues. With 5 bases clipped from V and 6 bases from J, the junction kept 7 bases outside the gene matches. This chain's CDR3 is CASSRTGLAGGSGELFF. The CDR3 DNA is TGTGCCAGCAGCCGCACTGGACTAGCGGGAGGGTCCGGGGAGCTGTTTTTT.

The rearrangement links TRBV7-2 to TRBJ2-3; 7 nucleotides align to TRBD2. The germline V gene encodes CDR1 SGHTA and CDR2 FQGNSA. J gave up 3 bases and V 5 bases, and 5 bases lay outside the gene matches. The CDR3 totals 14 residues. The CDR3 protein is CASSLSGATDTQYF. For the CDR3, the DNA is TGTGCCAGCAGCCTCAGCGGGGCTACAGATACGCAGTATTTT.

The V gene is TRBV5-1, the J gene TRBJ1-5; tentative D call: TRBD1 (5 bases). The germline gives CDR1 SGHRS, CDR2 YFSETQ. CDR3 length equals 16 residues. V lost 1 base and J 0 bases, leaving 11 bases between the germline ends. CDR3 sequence (DNA): TGCGCCAGCAGCTTGATTAGGGACGGTAGCAATCAGCCCCAGCATTTT. It translates to CASSLIRDGSNQPQHF.

This chain links TRBV19 with TRBJ2-3; D call uncertain. V was clipped by 3 bases and J by 1 base, with 8 bases between them. Germline V gene sequence: CDR1 LNHDA, CDR2 SQIVND (reference sequence). The CDR3 length is 14 residues. The CDR3 coding sequence is TGTGCCAGTAGTATTGGCTATCGCACAGATACGCAGTATTTT. As protein: CASSIGYRTDTQYF.

The chain is built from TRBV7-9 and TRBJ1-6; possible D gene TRBD1, 5 bases. Germline V gives CDR1 SEHNR, CDR2 FQNEAQ (reference sequence). The V and J ends lost 4 bases and 6 bases respectively, with 13 bases between them. The CDR3 totals 15 residues. CDR3 amino acids: CASSSPRGVNSPLHF. The CDR3 bases are TGTGCCAGCAGCTCCCCACGAGGGGTTAATTCACCCCTCCACTTT. Looking up the rest from reference TRBV7-9 and TRBJ1-6 gives the full variable domain: DTGVSQNPRHKITKRGQNVTFRCDPISEHNRLYWYRQTLGQGPEFLTYFQNEAQLEKSRLLSDRFSAERPKGSFSTLEIQRTEQGDSAMYLCASSSPRGVNSPLHFGNGTRLTVT.

The chain is built from TRBV20-1 and TRBJ1-6; unclear D gene. CDR1 and CDR2 from the germline V gene are DFQATT and SNEGSKA (reference sequence). V gave up 3 bases and J gave up 0 bases, with 12 bases separating them. This CDR3 comprises 16 residues. As DNA, the CDR3 is TGCAGTGCTAGGGTCGCAGGAAGCTCCTATAATTCACCCCTCCACTTT. Its translation is CSARVAGSSYNSPLHF.

For the CDR3, the DNA is TGTGCCAGCAGTGAAGCGCTTCGGGCTAGCGGGAGCTTTACGCAGTATTTT. This encodes CASSEALRASGSFTQYF. The chain joins TRBV2 to TRBJ2-3; 10 bases are a match to TRBD2. This CDR3 spans 17 amino acids. V shed 0 bases, J shed 8 bases, and the junction held 11 bases outside the gene matches. CDR1 is SNHLY, CDR2 FYNNEI, per germline.

This chain connects TRBV7-2 to TRBJ1-6; D is unclear. In germline, CDR1 is SGHTA, CDR2 FQGNSA. The CDR3 runs 14 residues. V gave up 2 bases and J gave up 7 bases, with 9 bases separating them. Here the CDR3 DNA reads TGTGCCAGCAGCTTATTCCCAGAGAATTCACCCCTCCACTTT. Its protein is CASSLFPENSPLHF.

The chain carries TRBV20-1 and TRBJ1-5, with D tentatively TRBD1 (6 bases). The CDR3 extends over 14 amino acids. V dropped 4 bases and J dropped 7 bases, with 17 bases sitting between them. CDR1 is DFQATT and CDR2 is SNEGSKA in the germline V gene (reference sequence). CDR3: CSAKFQGRRQPQHF. The CDR3 DNA is TGCAGTGCTAAGTTCCAGGGGCGACGGCAGCCCCAGCATTTT.

The V gene is TRBV12-3 or TRBV12-4, the J gene TRBJ1-5, with D perhaps matching TRBD1 (5 bases). There are 15 residues in the CDR3. Trimming shortened V by 4 bases and J by 0 bases, and 10 bases separated the two germline ends. The CDR3 DNA is TGTGCCAGCAGTTCGGGACTGTATAGCAATCAGCCCCAGCATTTT. It codes for CASSSGLYSNQPQHF.